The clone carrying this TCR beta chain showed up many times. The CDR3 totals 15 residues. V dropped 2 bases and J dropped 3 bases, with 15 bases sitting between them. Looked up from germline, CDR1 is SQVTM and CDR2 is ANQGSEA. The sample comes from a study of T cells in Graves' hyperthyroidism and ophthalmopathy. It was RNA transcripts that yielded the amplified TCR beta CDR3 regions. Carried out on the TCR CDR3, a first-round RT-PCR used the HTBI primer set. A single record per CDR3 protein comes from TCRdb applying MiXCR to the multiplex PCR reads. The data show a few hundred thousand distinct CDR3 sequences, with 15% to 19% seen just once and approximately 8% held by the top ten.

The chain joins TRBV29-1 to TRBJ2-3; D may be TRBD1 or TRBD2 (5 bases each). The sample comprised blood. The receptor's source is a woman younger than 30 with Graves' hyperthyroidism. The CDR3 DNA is TGCAGCGTTGAACCGGCCAGGGAGAGAACAGATACGCAGTATTTT. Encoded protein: CSVEPARERTDTQYF.